Below are 5 T cell receptor beta chains sequenced from a single sample in a study of blood T cell repertoires in COVID-19. Produced via immunoSEQ multiplex PCR; TCRdb's table is partial and in-frame only. The top ten hold 4.2% of the sample, which has more than 200,000 clones, around 84% seen once. Sequencing was performed on peripheral blood. The receptors were gathered from a man in his 60s with acute or convalescent COVID-19.

This rearrangement joins TRBV20-1 to TRBJ1-5; unclear D gene. In germline, CDR1 is DFQATT, CDR2 SNEGSKA (reference sequence). The CDR3 extends over 11 amino acids. With 6 bases removed from V and 4 bases from J, the gap between germline ends came to 7 bases. The CDR3 nucleotides read TGCAGTGCCGCAGGTAATCAGCCCCAGCATTTT. Translation gives CSAAGNQPQHF.

The V gene is TRBV9, the J gene TRBJ2-7, with 8 bases fitting TRBD1. The CDR3 has 17 amino acids. Losses at the gene ends were 2 bases for V and 0 bases for J; bases not matched to a gene: 10. Germline V CDR1 and CDR2: SGDLS, YYNGEE. The CDR3 DNA is TGTGCCAGCAGCGTGCGGACAGGGTCAGGCCGCTCCTACGAGCAGTACTTC. Translation: CASSVRTGSGRSYEQYF.

The rearrangement links TRBV6-2 or TRBV6-3 to TRBJ1-5, with D possibly matching TRBD1 (6 bases). This CDR3 contains 18 residues. CDR1 MNHEY and CDR2 SVGEGT come from the germline V gene. The ends were cut back, 2 bases at V and 1 base at J, with 18 bases in the middle. The CDR3 bases are TGTGCCAGCAGTTACATCTCCTTAGGACAGAGAAGCAATCAGCCCCAGCATTTT. This encodes CASSYISLGQRSNQPQHF.

In the case of this clone: This specimen includes other DNA sequences encoding the same CDR3. In nucleotides, the CDR3 is TGCGCCAGCAGCTTGGCAGGGGGGAACACTGAAGCTTTCTTT. It translates to CASSLAGGNTEAFF. This rearrangement joins TRBV5-1 to TRBJ1-1; 7 bases line up with TRBD1. This CDR3 is built from 14 residues. In germline, CDR1 is SGHRS, CDR2 YFSETQ. V shed 0 bases, J shed 1 base, and the junction held 0 bases outside the gene matches.

The gene calls are TRBV10-1 and TRBJ2-1, with 9 nucleotides matching TRBD1. CDR3 size: 13 residues. The junction had 8 bases not matched to a gene; V was cut back by 8 bases and J by 9 bases. Germline V gene lookup returns CDR1 WNHNN and CDR2 SYGVQD (reference sequence). CDR3 residues: CASGRDRVAEQFF. CDR3 nucleotides: TGCGCCAGCGGCCGGGACAGGGTGGCTGAGCAGTTCTTC.